Each of the 16 T cell receptor beta chains below was sequenced from the same sample in a study of blood T cells in healthy people across ages. Next came a second PCR, run for roughly 6 to 11 cycles, which used a sample-barcoded 5' primer along with a J-beta primer mix. TCRdb recomputed calls from the 5' RACE reads with MiXCR, one row per CDR3 protein. This sample has hundreds of thousands of distinct CDR3 sequences, with roughly half found just once. Sequencing was performed on blood. The receptors stem from a woman of 80 years or more in good health.

Comments on this clonotype: A much larger clone lies one base from this, so it may be a read error. The chain has TRBV20-1 and TRBJ2-1; no clear D gene. The CDR3 extends over 14 amino acids. V was shortened by 6 bases and J by 10 bases, with 22 bases between the two germline ends. Germline V gives CDR1 DFQATT, CDR2 SNEGSKA (reference sequence). The CDR3 DNA sequence: TGCAGTGCCACGAAGGATCTGAGCCGACCCGAGCAGTTCTTC. Translating gives CSATKDLSRPEQFF.

This chain connects TRBV20-1 to TRBJ2-5; D might be TRBD1 (5 bases). The CDR3 loop spans 11 amino acids. From germline, CDR1 is DFQATT and CDR2 SNEGSKA (reference sequence). V was cut by 6 bases and J by 5 bases, with 10 bases left in between. DNA of the CDR3: TGCAGTGCCAGACAGACGGAGACCCAGTACTTC. Its translation is CSARQTETQYF.

This rearrangement joins TRBV29-1 to TRBJ2-2; 7 bases align to TRBD1. Germline V gene lookup returns CDR1 SQVTM and CDR2 ANQGSEA. The CDR3 runs 15 residues. J was trimmed by 6 bases and V by 5 bases; bases with no gene match: 12. As DNA, the CDR3 is TGCAGCGTTTCCGGGACAGTGGGCTTTGCCGGGGAGCTGTTTTTT. Translating it yields CSVSGTVGFAGELFF.

This clonotype has a handful of counts. V usage is TRBV21-1 and J usage is TRBJ1-2. TRBV21-1 counts as a pseudogene. The CDR3 covers 13 residues. The CDR3 bases are TGTGCCAGCAGCGACCAGGGAGGTGATGGCTACACCTTC. It specifies CASSDQGGDGYTF.

The sample holds many counts of this clonotype. The V call is TRBV28, the J call TRBJ2-7; TRBD1 matches at 10 bases. The ends lost 10 bases at V and 7 bases at J; junction bases unmatched: 7. This CDR3 is built from 12 residues. Germline loops: CDR1 MDHEN, CDR2 SYDVKM. The CDR3 DNA reads as TGTGCCACCTGGGACAGGGGTTATGAGCAGTACTTC. As protein: CATWDRGYEQYF. Drawing the rest from reference TRBV28 and TRBJ2-7, the complete variable domain is DVKVTQSSRYLVKRTGEKVFLECVQDMDHENMFWYRQDPGLGLRLIYFSYDVKMKEKGDIPEGYSVSREKKERFSLILESASTNQTSMYLCATWDRGYEQYFGPGTRLTVT.

Notes on this clonotype: This may come from a read error, since a much larger clone is one base off. The chain couples TRBV20-1 to TRBJ1-1; a weak D match, TRBD1 (5 bases). Trimming took off 6 bases at V and 5 bases at J, with 13 bases between the two ends. Germline-derived CDR1 and CDR2 are DFQATT and SNEGSKA (reference sequence). The length of the CDR3 is 12 residues. CDR3 region: CSAWGRSTEAFF. CDR3 in DNA: TGCAGTGCCTGGGGCAGATCAACTGAAGCTTTCTTT.

J is TRBJ1-4 and V is TRBV5-1; the D is unclear. V gave up 2 bases and J gave up 4 bases, with 9 bases separating them. The CDR3 consists of 14 residues. Germline values: CDR1 SGHRS, CDR2 YFSETQ. This chain's CDR3 is CASSFGRSNEKLFF. The CDR3 DNA reads TGCGCCAGCAGCTTCGGACGGAGTAATGAAAAACTGTTTTTT.

The gene calls are TRBV29-1 and TRBJ1-1; 9 bases fit TRBD1. Germline CDR1 is SQVTM and CDR2 is ANQGSEA. Trimming removed 5 bases from V and 8 bases from J; junction bases left unmatched: 3. The CDR3 runs 11 residues. In DNA, the CDR3 is TGCAGCGTTAACAGGGGGCAGGAAGCTTTCTTT. Amino acids: CSVNRGQEAFF.

CDR3: CSARDPLAGTQETQYF. CDR3 DNA: TGCAGTGCTAGAGACCCACTAGCGGGGACTCAAGAGACCCAGTACTTC. V and J are TRBV20-1 and TRBJ2-5; 10 positions match TRBD2. Germline V gene data show CDR1 as DFQATT and CDR2 as SNEGSKA (reference sequence). This CDR3 is built from 16 residues. Unmatched junction bases numbered 6, after V lost 0 bases and J lost 2 bases.

In regard to this clonotype: This may come from a read error, since a much larger clone is one base off. This sequence joins TRBV21-1 and TRBJ1-6. TRBV21-1 is shown as a pseudogene. This CDR3 has 15 residues. The CDR3 region has the DNA TGTGCCAGCAGCAAACGGGGCAGTCCCCAACGACCCCTCCACTTT. It translates to CASSKRGSPQRPLHF.

The chain joins TRBV18 to TRBJ2-7; TRBD2 agrees at 9 bases. V was clipped by 2 bases and J by 1 base; unmatched bases: 6. Germline-derived CDR1 and CDR2 are KGHSH and LQKENI. The CDR3 sequence is 16 residues long. CDR3 loop: CASSPKGLAGSYEQYF. CDR3 DNA: TGTGCCAGCTCACCAAAAGGGCTAGCGGGGTCCTACGAGCAGTACTTC.

Notes on this clonotype: A much more abundant neighbour one base away suggests this may be a read error. CDR3 bases: TGCGCCAGCAGCTTGTCTGTGGGACAGGGCCTCTACAATGAGCAGTTCTTC. Protein product: CASSLSVGQGLYNEQFF. V and J are TRBV5-1 and TRBJ2-1; 9 bases agree with TRBD1. This CDR3 spans 17 amino acids. Germline CDR1 and CDR2: SGHRS and YFSETQ. With 1 base clipped from V and 3 bases from J, the junction kept 8 bases outside the gene matches.

CDR3 DNA: TGTGCCAGCAGCCTCCGAAGCGGACTAGCAGAGACCCAGTACTTC. The encoded protein is CASSLRSGLAETQYF. The chain links TRBV14 to TRBJ2-5, with TRBD2 identical over 8 bases. Losses at the gene ends were 4 bases for V and 4 bases for J; bases not matched to a gene: 8. The CDR3 covers 15 residues. In germline, CDR1 is SGHDN, CDR2 FVKESK.

The V call is TRBV29-1, the J call TRBJ2-5, with D possibly matching TRBD1 (6 bases). The DNA matches TRBJ2-4 better at its end, which makes the J call doubtful. The CDR3 runs to 13 residues. Germline CDR1 and CDR2: SQVTM and ANQGSEA. CDR3 sequence (DNA): TGCAGCGTTCGTCCGGACAGCAAAAACATTCAGTACTTC. Protein: CSVRPDSKNIQYF.

The rearrangement links TRBV20-1 to TRBJ1-2; TRBD1 agrees at 7 bases. V gave up 5 bases and J gave up 4 bases; unmatched junction bases: 7. Germline V CDR1 and CDR2: DFQATT, SNEGSKA (reference sequence). CDR3 length equals 13 residues. The CDR3 DNA reads TGCAGTGCTGGGGGGGACAGCCTCTATGGCTACACCTTC. It yields the protein CSAGGDSLYGYTF.

This clonotype showed up many times. V usage is TRBV12-3 or TRBV12-4 and J usage is TRBJ2-7; TRBD1 matches 9 bases. The trim removed 4 bases at V and 1 base at J, leaving 8 bases unmatched. The CDR3 consists of 16 residues. The CDR3 here is CASSSGTGSYSYEQYF. The CDR3 DNA sequence: TGTGCCAGCAGTTCCGGGACAGGGTCTTATTCCTACGAGCAGTACTTC.